This T cell receptor (beta chain) was documented in a study of CD8+ T cells in alopecia areata. The germline V gene has CDR1 SEHNR and CDR2 FQNEAQ (reference sequence). This CDR3 region has 15 residues. Germline trimming cut 3 bases from V and 4 bases from J; bases unmatched to any gene: 6. The study's findings and limits: Patients showed less clear TCR sequence sharing than mice, possibly partly because of HLA diversity.

As to this clone: Its antigen is unidentified.

Extracted RNA was reverse transcribed into cDNA, the sequencing template. Repertoires were generated with immunoSEQ multiplex PCR, while TCRdb's copy carries only in-frame clones and drops some. The profile shows about 140,000 clones, about half of them singletons. Sequencing used CD4+ T cells sorted from blood, obtained at week 0. The receptor was isolated from a human donor with alopecia areata. The genes are TRBV7-9 and TRBJ2-1; 7 bases map to TRBD2. CDR3 sequence: CASSFPTGGYNEQFF. The CDR3 bases are TGTGCCAGCAGCTTTCCAACGGGGGGTTACAATGAGCAGTTCTTC.